The sequence of this TCR beta chain was determined in a study of CD4+ T cells in melanoma. Some clones are missing from TCRdb's copy, which holds only in-frame ones; the method was immunoSEQ multiplex PCR. The sample contains around 100,000 clones, around 92% of which appear only once. CDR3 length: 14 amino acids. The V and J ends lost 3 bases and 10 bases, in that order; junction bases with no gene match: 8. Germline V gives CDR1 LNHDA, CDR2 SQIVND (reference sequence). Sequenced: peripheral blood. This receptor was identified in a human donor with melanoma. The chain couples TRBV19 to TRBJ2-1; 8 bases are a match to TRBD1. Here the CDR3 reads CASSMWQGAREQFF. In DNA, the CDR3 is TGTGCCAGTAGTATGTGGCAGGGGGCAAGGGAGCAGTTCTTC. The whole variable domain, filled in from reference TRBV19 and TRBJ2-1, reads DGGITQSPKYLFRKEGQNVTLSCEQNLNHDAMYWYRQDPGQGLRLIYYSQIVNDFQKGDIAEGYSVSREKKESFPLTVTSAQKNPTAFYLCASSMWQGAREQFFGPGTRLTVL.